A single sample gave rise to the 12 T cell receptor beta chains below, sequenced in a study of blood T cell repertoires in COVID-19. The repertoire was sequenced with immunoSEQ multiplex PCR; TCRdb's copy has only in-frame clones and lacks some. This table has 250,000 to 300,000 clones, about 88% appearing once. Sequenced: peripheral blood. The origin of the receptors is a man aged 30 to 39 with active or convalescent COVID-19.

The J gene is TRBJ2-7, the V gene TRBV4-1; a weak D match, TRBD2 (6 bases). V lost 4 bases and J lost 4, with 17 bases in between. This CDR3 spans 15 amino acids. CDR1 and CDR2 (germline): MGHRA, YSYEKL. CDR3 nucleotides: TGCGCCAGCAGCCCAACTAGCAGGTGGGGGTACGAGCAGTACTTC. It translates to CASSPTSRWGYEQYF.

The sample holds one count of this clone. The chain is built from TRBV4-2 and TRBJ1-2; 7 bases are a match to TRBD1. V was clipped by 0 bases and J by 4 bases; unmatched bases: 5. Germline CDR1 is LGHNA and CDR2 is YNFKEQ. CDR3 length: 15 amino acids. The CDR3 here is CASSQEQGVGYGYTF. DNA for the CDR3: TGTGCCAGCAGCCAAGAGCAGGGGGTCGGCTATGGCTACACCTTC.

The rearrangement uses TRBV4-1 and TRBJ2-1; D possibly corresponds to TRBD2 (7 bases). Germline V CDR1 and CDR2: MGHRA, YSYEKL. This CDR3 contains 18 residues. The ends were cut back, 4 bases at V and 1 base at J, with 20 bases in the middle. DNA for the CDR3: TGCGCCAGCAGCCGGTCGGCAAGGGGGGGCCTGTCCTACAATGAGCAGTTCTTC. Translated: CASSRSARGGLSYNEQFF.

This clone was detected only a few times. J is TRBJ1-2 and V is TRBV3-1 (or the pseudogene TRBV3-2), with no clear D. V was shortened by 1 base and J by 8 bases, with 8 bases between the two germline ends. The CDR3 contains 12 residues. Germline V gene data show CDR1 as LGHDT and CDR2 as YNNKEL (reference sequence). Here the CDR3 DNA reads TGTGCCAGCAGCCAAGTCCGGGAAGGCTACACCTTC. This codes for CASSQVREGYTF.

The V gene is TRBV5-6, the J gene TRBJ1-2; TRBD1 might be the D (6 bases). Germline V CDR1 and CDR2: SGHDT, YYEEEE. Trimming took 3 bases from V and 4 from J, leaving 10 bases between them. The CDR3 length is 13 residues. CDR3 bases: TGTGCCAGCAGCTCGGACAGAGTCTATGGCTACACCTTC. Residues: CASSSDRVYGYTF.

V and J are TRBV5-5 and TRBJ1-4; TRBD1 might be the D (6 bases). V was clipped by 4 bases and J by 7 bases, with 14 bases between them. Germline assignment: CDR1 SGHKS and CDR2 YYEKEE (reference sequence). The CDR3 consists of 14 residues. CDR3 amino acids: CASSPTGLGEKLFF. CDR3 nucleotide sequence: TGTGCCAGCAGCCCGACAGGACTCGGTGAAAAACTGTTTTTT.

The rearrangement uses TRBV19 and TRBJ1-6; D not certain. CDR1 and CDR2 (germline): LNHDA, SQIVND (reference sequence). V was clipped by 1 base and J by 10 bases, with 5 bases between them. The CDR3 sequence is 12 residues long. This chain's CDR3 is CASSIAGSPLHF. CDR3 sequence (DNA): TGTGCCAGTAGTATAGCGGGGTCACCCCTCCACTTT.

The chain couples TRBV18 to TRBJ2-1, with a weak D call TRBD1 (6 bases). Germline V gene sequence: CDR1 KGHSH, CDR2 LQKENI. V lost 6 bases and J 4 bases, leaving 16 bases between the germline ends. The CDR3 covers 15 residues. In DNA, the CDR3 is TGTGCCAGCTCGGACAGCTTACTGGAATACAATGAGCAGTTCTTC. Translated: CASSDSLLEYNEQFF.

The J gene is TRBJ1-3, the V gene TRBV7-2; a possible D gene is TRBD1 (6 bases). Germline CDR1 SGHTA, CDR2 FQGNSA. The CDR3 sequence is 15 residues long. V gave up 4 bases and J gave up 6 bases, with 16 bases separating them. This CDR3 reads CASSSSVRGLNTIYF. CDR3 in DNA: TGTGCCAGCAGCTCTTCGGTCAGGGGTTTAAACACCATATATTTT.

V usage is TRBV6-1 and J usage is TRBJ2-7; maybe TRBD1 (5 bases). Germline V gives CDR1 MNHNS, CDR2 SASEGT. V lost 2 bases to trimming and J lost 0 bases, with 14 bases between them. The length of the CDR3 is 16 residues. As DNA, the CDR3 is TGTGCCAGCAGTGAATATTTTGACAGAAGCTCCTACGAGCAGTACTTC. Its translation: CASSEYFDRSSYEQYF.

The chain uses TRBV19 and TRBJ1-2; TRBD1 matches 7 bases. The CDR3 has 15 amino acids. Trimming removed 6 bases from V and 4 bases from J; junction bases left unmatched: 11. CDR1 and CDR2 (germline): LNHDA, SQIVND (reference sequence). The CDR3 sequence is CASRRPDRARYGYTF. In DNA form, the CDR3 reads TGTGCCAGTAGACGTCCCGACAGGGCGCGCTATGGCTACACCTTC.

As to this clone: Within the sample, other DNA sequences also encode this same CDR3. The chain is built from TRBV4-1 and TRBJ1-5, with D maybe TRBD1 (6 bases). V shed 1 base and J shed 0 bases, with 10 bases lying between them. The germline gives CDR1 MGHRA, CDR2 YSYEKL. This CDR3 spans 16 amino acids. The CDR3 DNA is TGCGCCAGCAGCCAAGGTGGACAGAATAGCAATCAGCCCCAGCATTTT. As protein: CASSQGGQNSNQPQHF.